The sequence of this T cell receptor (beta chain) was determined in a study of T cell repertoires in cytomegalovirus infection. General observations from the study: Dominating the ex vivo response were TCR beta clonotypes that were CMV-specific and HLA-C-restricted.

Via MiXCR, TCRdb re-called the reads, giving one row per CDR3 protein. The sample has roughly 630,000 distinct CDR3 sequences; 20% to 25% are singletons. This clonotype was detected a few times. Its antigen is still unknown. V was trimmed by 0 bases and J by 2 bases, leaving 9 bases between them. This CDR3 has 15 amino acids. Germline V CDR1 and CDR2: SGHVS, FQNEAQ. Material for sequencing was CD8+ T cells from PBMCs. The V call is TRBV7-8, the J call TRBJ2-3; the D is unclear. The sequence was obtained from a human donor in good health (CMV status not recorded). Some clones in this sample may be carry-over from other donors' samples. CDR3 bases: TGTGCCAGCAGCTTAGCCGGCAGGACCACAGATACGCAGTATTTT. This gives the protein CASSLAGRTTDTQYF. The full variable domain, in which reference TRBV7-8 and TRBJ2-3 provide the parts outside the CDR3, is GAGVSQSPRYKVAKRGQDVALRCDPISGHVSLFWYQQALGQGPEFLTYFQNEAQLDKSGLPSDRFFAERPEGSVSTLKIQRTQQEDSAVYLCASSLAGRTTDTQYFGPGTRLTVL.